Below, 30 T cell receptor beta chains from the same sample are listed, as sequenced in a study of OX40 agonist ivuxolimab in advanced cancers. Some clones are missing from TCRdb's copy, which holds only in-frame ones; the method was immunoSEQ multiplex PCR. Here the sample spans some 94,000 clones, 91% being singletons. This specimen was CD4+ or CD8+ T cells sorted from blood, taken in a trial of the OX40 agonist ivuxolimab. The receptors originated from an adult with an advanced solid tumor such as melanoma, head and neck, liver or kidney cancer.

This clone was recorded only once. The chain combines TRBV6-5 with TRBJ2-7, with D perhaps matching TRBD1 (6 bases). V lost 6 bases to trimming and J lost 3 bases, with 18 bases between them. The CDR3 totals 15 residues. Looked up from germline, CDR1 is MNHEY and CDR2 is SVGAGI. In DNA, the CDR3 is TGTGCCAGCAGCCAAGATGGACAGCTTTACTACGAGCAGTACTTC. Translated, it gives CASSQDGQLYYEQYF.

The chain uses TRBV5-5 and TRBJ1-5; tentatively, D is TRBD1 (5 bases). The germline V gene encodes CDR1 SGHKS and CDR2 YYEKEE (reference sequence). The ends were cut back, 0 bases at V and 3 bases at J, with 10 bases in the middle. The CDR3 is 15 residues long. CDR3 region: CASSLVSGANQPQHF. The CDR3 bases are TGTGCCAGCAGCTTGGTCAGCGGGGCCAATCAGCCCCAGCATTTT.

The chain couples TRBV7-6 to TRBJ2-3; D is undetermined. Looked up from germline, CDR1 is SGHVS and CDR2 is FNYEAQ. The CDR3 is 13 residues long. V gave up 5 bases and J gave up 6 bases, with 12 bases separating them. CDR3: CASSLRTEDTQYF. CDR3 DNA sequence: TGTGCCAGCAGCCTCCGGACGGAGGATACGCAGTATTTT.

This clone has more than one count but fewer than ten. This same CDR3 is encoded by further DNA sequences in the sample. V and J are TRBV7-9 and TRBJ2-7; 9 bases line up with TRBD1. This CDR3 spans 14 amino acids. Trimming cost V 1 base and J 4 bases; bases outside gene matches: 2. The germline V gene has CDR1 SEHNR and CDR2 FQNEAQ (reference sequence). The CDR3 sequence is CASSLGGTGYEQYF. CDR3 nucleotide sequence: TGTGCCAGCAGCTTAGGCGGGACAGGGTACGAGCAGTACTTC.

The genes are TRBV19 and TRBJ1-5; no clear D gene. The germline gives CDR1 LNHDA, CDR2 SQIVND (reference sequence). V was shortened by 6 bases and J by 1 base, with 13 bases between the two germline ends. This CDR3 is built from 15 residues. CDR3 in amino acids: CASSLWGLSNQPQHF. Here the CDR3 DNA reads TGTGCCAGTAGCCTTTGGGGTTTGAGCAATCAGCCCCAGCATTTT.

The count of this clone is one. The chain has TRBV6-4 and TRBJ2-7; D remains unclear. CDR1 MRHNA and CDR2 SNTAGT come from the germline V gene. V was clipped by 3 bases and J by 3 bases, with 12 bases between them. This CDR3 contains 14 residues. The CDR3: CASSERVSNYEQYF. The CDR3 region has the DNA TGTGCCAGCAGTGAACGGGTTTCTAACTACGAGCAGTACTTC.

This chain joins TRBV29-1 and TRBJ2-4; tentatively, D is TRBD1 (6 bases). CDR3 size: 12 residues. Germline assignment: CDR1 SQVTM and CDR2 ANQGSEA. V was pared by 2 bases and J by 4 bases, with 6 bases between. The CDR3 protein is CSVEQGKNIQYF. For the CDR3, the DNA is TGCAGCGTTGAACAGGGGAAAAACATTCAGTACTTC.

The chain employs TRBV5-1 and TRBJ2-2; D could derive from TRBD1 or TRBD2 (7 bases each). V lost 4 bases and J 5 bases, leaving 18 bases between the germline ends. The CDR3 spans 16 residues. The germline CDR1 and CDR2 sequences are SGHRS and YFSETQ. The DNA for the CDR3 is TGCGCCAGCAGCGCCCTCCTCCAGGGGGGGACCGGGGAGCTGTTTTTT. This encodes CASSALLQGGTGELFF.

This chain joins TRBV10-3 and TRBJ2-2, with D perhaps TRBD1 (6 bases). Looked up from germline, CDR1 is ENHRY and CDR2 is SYGVKD. V was trimmed by 3 bases and J by 7 bases, leaving 12 bases between them. The CDR3 has 14 residues. The CDR3 spells CAISDWQGSGELFF. CDR3 sequence (DNA): TGTGCCATCAGTGATTGGCAGGGGAGCGGGGAGCTGTTTTTT.

The rearrangement joins TRBV5-5 to TRBJ2-2; D is unresolved. Germline CDR1 reads SGHKS; CDR2 reads YYEKEE (reference sequence). Trimming took off 6 bases at V and 4 bases at J, with 16 bases between the two ends. This CDR3 comprises 15 residues. CDR3: CASNPPVAATGELFF. The CDR3 region has the DNA TGTGCCAGCAACCCGCCCGTCGCGGCCACCGGGGAGCTGTTTTTT. Full variable domain (missing parts from reference TRBV5-5 and TRBJ2-2): DAGVTQSPTHLIKTRGQQVTLRCSPISGHKSVSWYQQVLGQGPQFIFQYYEKEERGRGNFPDRFSARQFPNYSSELNVNALLLGDSALYLCASNPPVAATGELFFGEGSRLTVL.

J is TRBJ2-7 and V is TRBV29-1; D possibly corresponds to TRBD1 (6 bases). CDR3 length: 13 residues. Trimming removed 3 bases from V and 4 bases from J, with 13 bases in between. The germline V gene has CDR1 SQVTM and CDR2 ANQGSEA. CDR3 in amino acids: CSVEGQGNYEQYF. CDR3 nucleotides: TGCAGCGTTGAGGGGCAGGGGAATTACGAGCAGTACTTC.

This clone has a single count. The chain combines TRBV6-4 with TRBJ2-7; no clear D. In germline, CDR1 is MRHNA, CDR2 SNTAGT. Between the trimmed V and J ends, which lost 6 bases and 0 bases, there was a span of 6 bases. The CDR3 loop spans 12 amino acids. The CDR3 sequence is CASRSSSYEQYF. CDR3 bases: TGTGCCAGCAGATCAAGCTCCTACGAGCAGTACTTC.

The CDR3 bases are TGTGCCAGCAGCCAAGAGAAGGCTAGCGGCTTCACAGATACGCAGTATTTT. Translation gives CASSQEKASGFTDTQYF. The J gene is TRBJ2-3, the V gene TRBV4-2; TRBD2 aligns across 7 bases. The V gene's germline CDR1 is LGHNA and CDR2 YNFKEQ. CDR3 size: 17 residues. V was clipped by 0 bases and J by 2 bases; unmatched bases: 8.

In regard to this clone: Other DNA sequences of this sample code for an identical CDR3. The chain is built from TRBV5-6 and TRBJ2-5; D is perhaps TRBD2 (6 bases). This CDR3 is 13 amino acids long. Trimming took 4 bases from V and 3 from J, leaving 10 bases between them. Germline V gives CDR1 SGHDT, CDR2 YYEEEE. CDR3 DNA: TGTGCCAGCAGCCTGCCGGGGGAAGAGACCCAGTACTTC. Encoded protein: CASSLPGEETQYF.

This rearrangement joins TRBV10-3 to TRBJ2-3, with D perhaps TRBD1 or TRBD2 (5 bases each). The V gene's germline CDR1 is ENHRY and CDR2 SYGVKD. The CDR3 has 14 amino acids. V was shortened by 8 bases and J by 5 bases, with 17 bases between the two germline ends. The CDR3 reads CAIRPDSAGDTQYF. The CDR3 DNA reads TGTGCCATCCGCCCAGACAGTGCGGGAGATACGCAGTATTTT.

The chain uses TRBV10-3 and TRBJ2-7, with 11 bases aligning to TRBD1. Losses at the gene ends were 9 bases for V and 1 base for J; bases not matched to a gene: 5. The CDR3 extends over 14 amino acids. Germline V lookup: CDR1 ENHRY, CDR2 SYGVKD. This chain's CDR3 is CAITGDRGSYEQYF. DNA for the CDR3: TGTGCCATTACAGGGGACAGGGGGTCCTACGAGCAGTACTTC.

J is TRBJ2-2 and V is TRBV28; tentative D call: TRBD1 (8 bases). CDR3 size: 14 residues. Trimming stripped 8 bases from V and 4 bases from J, with 14 bases between. Germline values: CDR1 MDHEN, CDR2 SYDVKM. The CDR3 spells CASETGGVTGELFF. The DNA of the CDR3 is TGTGCCAGCGAAACAGGGGGGGTCACCGGGGAGCTGTTTTTT. The full variable domain, in which reference TRBV28 and TRBJ2-2 provide the parts outside the CDR3, is DVKVTQSSRYLVKRTGEKVFLECVQDMDHENMFWYRQDPGLGLRLIYFSYDVKMKEKGDIPEGYSVSREKKERFSLILESASTNQTSMYLCASETGGVTGELFFGEGSRLTVL.

As concerns this clone: Mismatch with germline at one junction end may stem from a read error. V and J are TRBV7-7 and TRBJ2-5; 15 bases are a match to TRBD2. The germline V gene encodes CDR1 SSHAT and CDR2 FNYEAQ (reference sequence). The length of the CDR3 is 19 residues. In DNA, the CDR3 is TGTGCTAGCAGCCTTGGGGGTCCAGGACTAGCGGGAGGGCTAGAGACCCAGTACTTC. Translating it yields CASSLGGPGLAGGLETQYF.

The chain employs TRBV11-3 and TRBJ2-3; 15 bases are a match to TRBD2. V dropped 5 bases and J dropped 2; count of bases not matched to a gene: 5. Germline loops: CDR1 SGHNT, CDR2 YENEEA. The CDR3 loop spans 17 amino acids. The CDR3 protein is CASSPGLAGGNTDTQYF. The CDR3 DNA follows: TGTGCCAGCAGCCCGGGACTAGCGGGAGGTAACACAGATACGCAGTATTTT. Complete variable domain (other parts from reference TRBV11-3 and TRBJ2-3): EAGVVQSPRYKIIEKKQPVAFWCNPISGHNTLYWYLQNLGQGPELLIRYENEEAVDDSQLPKDRFSAERLKGVDSTLKIQPAELGDSAVYLCASSPGLAGGNTDTQYFGPGTRLTVL.

The gene calls are TRBV4-1 and TRBJ2-5, with a weak D call TRBD2 (6 bases). Looked up from germline, CDR1 is MGHRA and CDR2 is YSYEKL. The CDR3 runs 15 residues. The V and J ends lost 4 bases and 4 bases respectively, with 16 bases between them. CDR3 DNA: TGCGCCAGCAGCCGGAGGGACGGCTGGGGAGAGACCCAGTACTTC. Its translation is CASSRRDGWGETQYF.

This chain uses TRBV7-2 with TRBJ2-1, with 13 bases lining up with TRBD2. Germline V lookup: CDR1 SGHTA, CDR2 FQGNSA. V was pared by 1 base and J by 14 bases, with 8 bases of the junction left unmatched. This CDR3 is built from 15 residues. As DNA, the CDR3 is TGTGCCAGCAGCTTAGGACTAGCGGGAGGCTACGGGAAGTTCTTC. It encodes CASSLGLAGGYGKFF.

This chain links TRBV11-3 with TRBJ2-7; D might be TRBD2 (6 bases). This CDR3 has 14 residues. V shed 2 bases and J shed 2 bases, with 10 bases lying between them. CDR1 is SGHNT and CDR2 is YENEEA in the germline V gene. The CDR3 is CASSLSGGTYEQYF. The CDR3 bases are TGTGCCAGCAGCTTATCCGGGGGAACCTACGAGCAGTACTTC.

The chain links TRBV6-5 to TRBJ2-7; 8 bases line up with TRBD1. The V segment lost 0 bases and the J segment 3 bases; nucleotides outside the gene matches: 7. Germline V gene lookup returns CDR1 MNHEY and CDR2 SVGAGI. This CDR3 spans 16 amino acids. CDR3 amino acids: CASSYSRQGSNYEQYF. CDR3 DNA: TGTGCCAGCAGTTACTCGAGACAGGGGAGTAACTACGAGCAGTACTTC.

This clone was detected a few times. The chain is built from TRBV7-3 and TRBJ1-2; D is unclear. The CDR3 is made up of 14 amino acids. Germline CDR1 reads SGHTA; CDR2 reads FQGTGA. Trimming pared 5 bases from V and 4 bases from J, leaving 14 bases between. This chain's CDR3 is CASSLDGRSYGYTF. CDR3 DNA: TGTGCCAGCAGCCTCGACGGCCGCTCCTATGGCTACACCTTC.

This sequence joins TRBV2 and TRBJ1-4; D perhaps matches TRBD1 (6 bases). V gave up 4 bases and J gave up 7 bases, with 13 bases separating them. This CDR3 comprises 14 residues. Germline V lookup: CDR1 SNHLY, CDR2 FYNNEI. The CDR3 bases are TGTGCCAGCAGTGTTCGGGGGGCCAGTGAAAAACTGTTTTTT. It is translated as CASSVRGASEKLFF.

V is TRBV7-9 and J is TRBJ2-5; 9 bases line up with TRBD1. Unmatched junction bases numbered 15, after V lost 2 bases and J lost 2 bases. The CDR3 sequence is 19 residues long. CDR1 and CDR2 (germline): SEHNR, FQNEAQ (reference sequence). In nucleotides, the CDR3 is TGTGCCAGCAGCTTAATCGAGGTCTCGTGGACAGGGGCGCAAGAGACCCAGTACTTC. Translation: CASSLIEVSWTGAQETQYF.

This clone was recorded once. This rearrangement joins TRBV2 to TRBJ2-3; D possibly corresponds to TRBD2 (5 bases). This CDR3 comprises 14 residues. The V end was cut by 7 bases, the J end by 2 bases, with 13 bases between. Germline CDR1 reads SNHLY; CDR2 reads FYNNEI. DNA of the CDR3: TGTGCCAGCAAATCGGACTCCTACACAGATACGCAGTATTTT. Translated, it gives CASKSDSYTDTQYF. Together with reference TRBV2 and TRBJ2-3, the CDR3 gives the full variable domain: EPEVTQTPSHQVTQMGQEVILRCVPISNHLYFYWYRQILGQKVEFLVSFYNNEISEKSEIFDDQFSVERPDGSNFTLKIRSTKLEDSAMYFCASKSDSYTDTQYFGPGTRLTVL.

This rearrangement joins TRBV27 to TRBJ1-2; D unclear. The V and J ends lost 3 bases and 8 bases respectively, with 13 bases between them. The CDR3 totals 13 residues. The V gene's germline CDR1 is MNHEY and CDR2 SMNVEV (reference sequence). DNA for the CDR3: TGTGCCAGCAGTTTCCTCGTGGGAGACGGCTACACCTTC. It is translated as CASSFLVGDGYTF.

The V gene is TRBV7-3, the J gene TRBJ1-5, with TRBD1 identical over 8 bases. Looked up from germline, CDR1 is SGHTA and CDR2 is FQGTGA. The CDR3 consists of 15 residues. With 4 bases clipped from V and 6 bases from J, the junction kept 8 bases outside the gene matches. CDR3 in amino acids: CASSYAGGRGQPQHF. The CDR3, as DNA: TGTGCCAGCAGCTATGCAGGGGGCCGGGGTCAGCCCCAGCATTTT.

The chain employs TRBV7-9 and TRBJ2-1, with 7 positions matching TRBD2. The CDR3 loop spans 15 amino acids. Germline V gives CDR1 SEHNR, CDR2 FQNEAQ (reference sequence). Unmatched junction bases numbered 12, after V lost 5 bases and J lost 8 bases. The CDR3 reads CASSHRLGREYEQFF. The CDR3 nucleotides are TGTGCCAGCAGCCACCGACTGGGGCGGGAGTATGAGCAGTTCTTC.